This T cell receptor beta chain originates from a study of blood T cells in healthy people across ages. The CDR3 runs 13 residues. Germline V gives CDR1 SQVTM, CDR2 ANQGSEA. With a J-beta primer mix and a sample-barcoded 5' primer, a second PCR ran about 7 to 12 cycles. TCRdb re-analysed the 5' RACE reads in MiXCR, keeping a single row per CDR3 protein. The top ten clones hold less than 9% of a sample with approximately 490,000 distinct CDR3 sequences, less than 25% of them seen once. In addition, the sample was reused for a study of T cells of mothers and their children. That report notes: Material was donated by three healthy Caucasian mothers and their six children. No T cell clones of persistent microchimeric origin were detected.

V usage is TRBV29-1 and J usage is TRBJ2-1; unclear D gene. The J call is in doubt because the DNA end fits TRBJ2-7 better. Sequenced: blood. The TCR sequence derives from a boy between 5 and 17 years old in good health. In DNA, the CDR3 is TGCAGCGTTGTGGGCGAGCACGCCTACGAGCAGTACTTC. This encodes CSVVGEHAYEQYF.